This T cell receptor (beta chain) was captured by sequencing in a study of PD-1 blockade in classical Hodgkin lymphoma. Findings and limits, study-wide: Patients newly diagnosed and complete responders had comparable baseline diversity. Anyone who began nivolumab under 1 year after ASCT was excluded.

V lost 3 bases to trimming and J lost 3 bases, with 15 bases between them. Germline CDR1 reads SGHTA; CDR2 reads FQGNSA. This CDR3 contains 15 residues. Some clones are missing from TCRdb's copy, which holds only in-frame ones; the method was immunoSEQ multiplex PCR. The table includes around 100,000 clones, around nine tenths detected once. This clone was observed once. The target antigen is unknown. Time point defined: cycle 4 day 1 (C4D1), after five to seven weeks of nivolumab. Each patient's relapse followed autologous stem cell transplantation, and brentuximab vedotin exposure varied. Progressive disease, partial response or complete response was each patient's best response.

The chain combines TRBV7-2 with TRBJ2-7; weak D call: TRBD2 (6 bases). This sample comprised peripheral blood mononuclear cells (PBMCs), obtained before the fourth cycle of nivolumab. The sequence was collected from a human donor with classical Hodgkin lymphoma. CDR3 protein: CASSFGTPGSYEQYF. CDR3 sequence (DNA): TGTGCCAGCAGCTTTGGGACTCCCGGAAGCTACGAGCAGTACTTC.